The 12 T cell receptor beta chains presented below share a single source sample, sequenced in a study of OX40 agonist ivuxolimab in advanced cancers. Generated by immunoSEQ multiplex PCR, the TCRdb table keeps only in-frame clones and is missing some. Of more than 7,000 clones in the sample, roughly 86% were seen once. Sequencing was performed on CD4+ or CD8+ T cells sorted from blood, taken in a trial of the OX40 agonist ivuxolimab. These receptors came from an adult with an advanced solid tumor such as melanoma, head and neck, liver or kidney cancer.

The rearrangement links TRBV27 to TRBJ2-7, with TRBD1 as a possible D gene (8 bases). Germline V lookup: CDR1 MNHEY, CDR2 SMNVEV (reference sequence). The CDR3 loop spans 12 amino acids. Trimming removed 5 bases at V and 5 bases at J, with 10 bases between. The CDR3 DNA reads as TGTGCCAGCAGTACAGGGGGGGACGAGCAGTACTTC. It translates to CASSTGGDEQYF.

The chain is built from TRBV4-1 and TRBJ2-1, with D unresolved. V lost 2 bases to trimming and J lost 0 bases, with 5 bases between them. This CDR3 spans 14 amino acids. Germline V gives CDR1 MGHRA, CDR2 YSYEKL. The CDR3 protein is CASSQTASYNEQFF. The CDR3 region has the DNA TGCGCCAGCAGCCAAACAGCCTCCTACAATGAGCAGTTCTTC.

The chain is built from TRBV9 and TRBJ1-3; TRBD1 matches 8 bases. The ends lost 4 bases at V and 6 bases at J; junction bases unmatched: 9. Germline loops: CDR1 SGDLS, CDR2 YYNGEE. The length of the CDR3 is 15 residues. CDR3 protein: CASSPRQGRINTIYF. The CDR3, as DNA: TGTGCCAGCAGCCCCCGACAGGGGAGGATAAACACCATATATTTT.

The chain uses TRBV12-5 and TRBJ2-7; TRBD1 aligns across 9 bases. The CDR3 is 17 amino acids. CDR1 and CDR2 (germline): LGHNT, FRNRAP. The J segment lost 5 bases and the V segment lost 1 base, leaving 12 bases of the junction unmatched. The CDR3 DNA sequence: TGTGCTAGTGGTTTGGCCCCCGGCGGGACAGGGTTCCACGAGCAGTACTTC. The encoded protein is CASGLAPGGTGFHEQYF. Full variable domain (missing parts from reference TRBV12-5 and TRBJ2-7): DARVTQTPRHKVTEMGQEVTMRCQPILGHNTVFWYRQTMMQGLELLAYFRNRAPLDDSGMPKDRFSAEMPDATLATLKIQPSEPRDSAVYFCASGLAPGGTGFHEQYFGPGTRLTVT.

The rearrangement joins TRBV14 to TRBJ2-2; D remains ambiguous. The CDR3 is 16 amino acids. Germline V CDR1 and CDR2: SGHDN, FVKESK. V was cut by 4 bases and J by 0 bases, with 12 bases left in between. The CDR3 coding sequence is TGTGCCAGCAGCCTGACAATGATAGCGAACACCGGGGAGCTGTTTTTT. Its translation: CASSLTMIANTGELFF.

This sequence joins TRBV7-2 and TRBJ2-7; perhaps TRBD2 as D (6 bases). This CDR3 has 14 residues. Trimming pared 1 base from V and 1 base from J, leaving 8 bases between. The germline V gene encodes CDR1 SGHTA and CDR2 FQGNSA. The CDR3, as DNA: TGTGCCAGCAGCTTAGGGCGGGGTTCCTACGAGCAGTACTTC. This gives the protein CASSLGRGSYEQYF.

The V call is TRBV19, the J call TRBJ2-5; D is possibly TRBD1 or TRBD2 (6 bases each). The DNA end favors TRBJ2-7, so the J call may be wrong. CDR3 size: 14 residues. Germline assignment: CDR1 LNHDA and CDR2 SQIVND (reference sequence). CDR3 DNA: TGTGCCAGTAGTATATCCGGGGGCGAGTACGAGCAGTACTTC. This codes for CASSISGGEYEQYF.

This chain connects TRBV5-4 to TRBJ2-2, with a weak D call TRBD2 (7 bases). V lost 5 bases and J lost 0, with 11 bases in between. Germline V gives CDR1 SGHNT, CDR2 YYREEE (reference sequence). The CDR3 totals 15 residues. CDR3 in amino acids: CASRSGGPNTGELFF. CDR3 nucleotide sequence: TGTGCCAGCAGATCGGGGGGCCCGAACACCGGGGAGCTGTTTTTT.

The V call is TRBV4-1, the J call TRBJ1-4, with 7 bases matching TRBD1. The ends lost 1 base at V and 4 bases at J; junction bases unmatched: 3. CDR3 length: 15 residues. The V gene's germline CDR1 is MGHRA and CDR2 YSYEKL. CDR3 DNA: TGCGCCAGCAGCCAAGGGGGACAGAGTAATGAAAAACTGTTTTTT. It codes for CASSQGGQSNEKLFF.

V usage is TRBV27 and J usage is TRBJ1-2; D gene uncertain. The CDR3 runs to 13 residues. Trimming removed 6 bases at V and 2 bases at J, with 10 bases between. The germline CDR1 and CDR2 sequences are MNHEY and SMNVEV (reference sequence). As DNA, the CDR3 is TGTGCCAGCAGAAAGGAACTGAACTATGGCTACACCTTC. It specifies CASRKELNYGYTF.

This rearrangement joins TRBV5-5 to TRBJ2-7; D unresolved. CDR1 is SGHKS, CDR2 YYEKEE, per germline (reference sequence). The V end was cut by 0 bases, the J end by 2 bases, with 6 bases between. CDR3 length: 13 residues. CDR3 nucleotide sequence: TGTGCCAGCAGCTTGGCCTGGGCCTACGAGCAGTACTTC. Its protein product is CASSLAWAYEQYF.

In this sample, this clone turned up a few times. This sequence joins TRBV5-1 and TRBJ2-3; 12 bases are a match to TRBD1. This CDR3 spans 17 amino acids. J lost 4 bases, V lost 4 bases, and 10 bases had no gene match. In germline, CDR1 is SGHRS, CDR2 YFSETQ. CDR3 coding DNA: TGCGCCAGCAGCAAAGGGACAGGGGGCGCTGGGTCAGATACGCAGTATTTT. Amino acid sequence: CASSKGTGGAGSDTQYF. Supplemented by reference TRBV5-1 and TRBJ2-3, the full variable domain reads KAGVTQTPRYLIKTRGQQVTLSCSPISGHRSVSWYQQTPGQGLQFLFEYFSETQRNKGNFPGRFSGRQFSNSRSEMNVSTLELGDSALYLCASSKGTGGAGSDTQYFGPGTRLTVL.